This T cell receptor beta chain appears in the sequencing data of a study of control samples from healthy donors and cancer patients. TCRdb's table, derived via immunoSEQ multiplex PCR, lists solely in-frame clones and lacks some. The top ten hold roughly 10% of the sample, which has over 110,000 clones, 80% to 95% seen once. Trimming took off 7 bases at V and 3 bases at J, with 15 bases between the two ends. The CDR3 runs 15 residues. The germline V gene encodes CDR1 MDHEN and CDR2 SYDVKM. Sequencing input: blood. The chain couples TRBV28 to TRBJ1-4; D call uncertain. The sequence was collected from a man aged 25-45 years in good health. CDR3 nucleotide sequence: TGTGCCAGCAACCCTTGGGGTTTCGCTAATGAAAAACTGTTTTTT. This sequence encodes CASNPWGFANEKLFF.